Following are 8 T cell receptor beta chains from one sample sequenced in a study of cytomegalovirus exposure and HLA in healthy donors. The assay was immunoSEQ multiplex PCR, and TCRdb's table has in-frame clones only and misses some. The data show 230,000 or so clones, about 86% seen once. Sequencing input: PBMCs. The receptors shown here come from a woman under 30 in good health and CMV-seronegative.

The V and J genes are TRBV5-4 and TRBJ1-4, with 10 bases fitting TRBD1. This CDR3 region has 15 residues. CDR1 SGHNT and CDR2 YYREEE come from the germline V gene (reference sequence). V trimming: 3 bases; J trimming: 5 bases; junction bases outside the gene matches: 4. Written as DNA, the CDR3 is TGTGCCAGCAGCTCCGGACAGGGGGTAAATGAAAAACTGTTTTTT. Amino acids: CASSSGQGVNEKLFF.

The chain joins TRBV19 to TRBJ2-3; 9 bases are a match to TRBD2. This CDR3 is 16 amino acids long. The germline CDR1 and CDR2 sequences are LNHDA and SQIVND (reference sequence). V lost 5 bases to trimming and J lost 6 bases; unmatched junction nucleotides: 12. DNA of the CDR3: TGTGCCAGTAGTCGAGATAGCGGGGGCCCGAGGGATACGCAGTATTTT. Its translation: CASSRDSGGPRDTQYF.

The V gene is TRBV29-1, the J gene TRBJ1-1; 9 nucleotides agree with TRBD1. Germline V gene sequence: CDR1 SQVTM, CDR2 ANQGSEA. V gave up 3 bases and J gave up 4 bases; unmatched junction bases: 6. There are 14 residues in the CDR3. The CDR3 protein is CSVEGTGSGTEAFF. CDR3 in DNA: TGCAGCGTTGAGGGGACAGGGTCGGGCACTGAAGCTTTCTTT.

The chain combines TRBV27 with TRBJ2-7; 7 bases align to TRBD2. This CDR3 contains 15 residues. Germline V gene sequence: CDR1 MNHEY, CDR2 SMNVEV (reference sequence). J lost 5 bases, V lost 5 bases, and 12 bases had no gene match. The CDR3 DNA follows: TGTGCCAGCAGTGCCTTTGGGGGGGGGACCGACGAGCAGTACTTC. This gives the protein CASSAFGGGTDEQYF.

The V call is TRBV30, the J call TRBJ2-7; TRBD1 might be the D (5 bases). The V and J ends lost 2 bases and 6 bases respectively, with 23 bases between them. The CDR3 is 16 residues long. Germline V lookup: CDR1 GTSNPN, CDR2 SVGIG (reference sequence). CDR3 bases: TGTGCCTGGAGTCCTAATCCTGGGGCATGGCGTGCCGAGCAGTACTTC. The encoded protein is CAWSPNPGAWRAEQYF.

The CDR3 region has the DNA TGTGCCACCAGCAGAGAAGCAGTACTAGCGGGAGTGGAGGATACGCAGTATTTT. Translated: CATSREAVLAGVEDTQYF. The chain links TRBV15 to TRBJ2-3, with 11 bases aligning to TRBD2. Losses at the gene ends were 0 bases for V and 6 bases for J; bases not matched to a gene: 11. Germline V gene sequence: CDR1 LNHNV, CDR2 YYDKDF (reference sequence). CDR3 length: 18 residues.

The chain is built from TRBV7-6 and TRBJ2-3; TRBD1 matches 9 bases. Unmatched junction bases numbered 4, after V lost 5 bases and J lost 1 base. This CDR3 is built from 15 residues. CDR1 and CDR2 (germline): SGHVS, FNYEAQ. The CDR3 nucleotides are TGTGCCAGCAGCCGGACAGGGGCAGGCACAGATACGCAGTATTTT. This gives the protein CASSRTGAGTDTQYF. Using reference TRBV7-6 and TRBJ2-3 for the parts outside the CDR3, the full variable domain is GAGVSQSPRYKVTKRGQDVALRCDPISGHVSLYWYRQALGQGPEFLTYFNYEAQQDKSGLPNDRFSAERPEGSISTLTIQRTEQRDSAMYRCASSRTGAGTDTQYFGPGTRLTVL.

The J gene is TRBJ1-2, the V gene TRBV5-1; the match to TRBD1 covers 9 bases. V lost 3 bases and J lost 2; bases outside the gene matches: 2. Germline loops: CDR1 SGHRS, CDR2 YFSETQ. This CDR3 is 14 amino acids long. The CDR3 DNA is TGCGCCAGCAGCTCTGGACAGGGGAACTATGGCTACACCTTC. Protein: CASSSGQGNYGYTF.